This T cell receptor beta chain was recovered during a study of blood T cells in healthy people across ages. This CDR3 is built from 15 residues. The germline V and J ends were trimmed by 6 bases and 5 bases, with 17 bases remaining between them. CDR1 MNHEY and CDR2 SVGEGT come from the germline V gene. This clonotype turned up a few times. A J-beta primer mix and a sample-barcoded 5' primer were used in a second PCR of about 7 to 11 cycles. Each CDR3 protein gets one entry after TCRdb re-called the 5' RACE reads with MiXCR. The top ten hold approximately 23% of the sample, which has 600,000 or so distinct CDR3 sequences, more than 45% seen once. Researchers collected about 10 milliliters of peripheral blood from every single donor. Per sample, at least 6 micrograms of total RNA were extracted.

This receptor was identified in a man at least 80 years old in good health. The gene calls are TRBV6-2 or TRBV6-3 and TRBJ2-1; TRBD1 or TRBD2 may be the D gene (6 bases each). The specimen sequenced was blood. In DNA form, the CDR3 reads TGTGCCAGCAGCTCTCACAGGGAGGAGGACAATGAGCAGTTCTTC. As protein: CASSSHREEDNEQFF.